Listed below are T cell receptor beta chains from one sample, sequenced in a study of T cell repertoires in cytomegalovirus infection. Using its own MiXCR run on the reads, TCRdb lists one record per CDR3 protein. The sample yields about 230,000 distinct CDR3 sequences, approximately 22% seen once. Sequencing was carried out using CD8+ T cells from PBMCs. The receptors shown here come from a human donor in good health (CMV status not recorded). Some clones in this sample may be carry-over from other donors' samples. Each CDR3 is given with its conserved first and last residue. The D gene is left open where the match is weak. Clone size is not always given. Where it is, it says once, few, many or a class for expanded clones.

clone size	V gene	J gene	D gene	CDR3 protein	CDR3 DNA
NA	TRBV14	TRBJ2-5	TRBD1	CASSQVGQYPETQYF	TGTGCCAGCAGCCAGGTGGGACAGTACCCAGAGACCCAGTACTTC
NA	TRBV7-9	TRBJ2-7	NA	CASSIGTNSYEQYF	TGTGCCAGCAGCATCGGGACAAACTCCTACGAGCAGTACTTC
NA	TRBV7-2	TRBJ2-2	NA	CASSSVPDRRLNTGELFF	TGTGCCAGCAGCTCCGTCCCAGACAGACGATTGAACACCGGGGAGCTGTTTTTT
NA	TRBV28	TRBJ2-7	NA	CASRPDRTIHEQYF	TGTGCCAGCAGACCCGACAGGACCATCCACGAGCAGTACTTC
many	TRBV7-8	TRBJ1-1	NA	CASSLALGSTEAFF	TGTGCCAGCAGCTTAGCCCTCGGGAGCACTGAAGCTTTCTTT
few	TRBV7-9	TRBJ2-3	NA	CASSLVSGTDTQYF	TGTGCCAGCAGCTTAGTTTCGGGAACAGATACGCAGTATTTT
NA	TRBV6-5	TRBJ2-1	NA	CASSYARDNEQFF	TGTGCCAGCAGTTACGCCCGGGACAATGAGCAGTTCTTC
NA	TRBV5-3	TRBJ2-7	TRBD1	CASSLGPRGQGIEQYF	TGTGCCAGCAGCTTGGGCCCGCGTGGACAGGGGATCGAGCAGTACTTC
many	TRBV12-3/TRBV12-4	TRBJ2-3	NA	CASSPISTDTQYF	TGTGCCAGCAGCCCTATTAGCACAGATACGCAGTATTTT
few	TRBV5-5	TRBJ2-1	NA	CASSWSLGNEQFF	TGTGCCAGCAGCTGGTCTCTAGGCAATGAGCAGTTCTTC
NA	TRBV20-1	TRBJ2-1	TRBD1	CSAREAGTGACNEQFF	TGCAGTGCTAGAGAAGCCGGGACAGGGGCCTGCAATGAGCAGTTCTTC
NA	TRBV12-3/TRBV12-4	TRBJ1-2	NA	CASSLAGVGYGYTF	TGTGCCAGCAGTTTAGCGGGTGTAGGTTATGGCTACACCTTC
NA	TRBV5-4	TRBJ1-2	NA	CASSRLEGGRNGYTF	TGTGCCAGCAGCCGCTTAGAAGGGGGGAGAAATGGCTACACCTTC
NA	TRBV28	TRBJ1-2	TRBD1	CASRRGRNIRYGYTF	TGTGCCAGCAGGAGGGGGCGTAATATTCGCTATGGCTACACCTTC
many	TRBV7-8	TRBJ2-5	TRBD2	CASSLTSVQETQYF	TGTGCCAGCAGCTTGACTAGCGTCCAAGAGACCCAGTACTTC
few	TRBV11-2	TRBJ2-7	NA	CASSLGPGLYEQYF	TGTGCCAGCAGCTTAGGTCCGGGACTCTACGAGCAGTACTTC
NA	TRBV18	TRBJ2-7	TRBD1	CASSPPAGDRGSYEQYF	TGTGCCAGCTCACCACCGGCGGGGGACAGGGGGTCTTACGAGCAGTACTTC
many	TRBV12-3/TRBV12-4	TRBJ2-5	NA	CASSLRLVDETQYF	TGTGCCAGCAGTTTAAGGCTAGTTGACGAGACCCAGTACTTC
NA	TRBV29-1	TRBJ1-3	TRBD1	CSVAGTGVSGNTIYF	TGCAGCGTTGCCGGGACAGGAGTCTCTGGAAACACCATATATTTT
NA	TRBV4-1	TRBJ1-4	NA	CASSHQGMGEKLFF	TGCGCCAGCAGCCATCAAGGGATGGGCGAAAAACTGTTTTTT
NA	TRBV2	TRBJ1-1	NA	CANSEGMENTEAFF	TGTGCCAACAGTGAAGGGATGGAGAACACTGAAGCTTTCTTT
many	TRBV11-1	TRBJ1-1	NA	CASSLGEGGTEAFF	TGTGCCAGCAGCTTAGGAGAGGGAGGGACTGAAGCTTTCTTT
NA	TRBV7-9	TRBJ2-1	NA	CASSLDREGDEQFF	TGTGCCAGCAGCTTGGACAGGGAGGGGGATGAGCAGTTCTTC
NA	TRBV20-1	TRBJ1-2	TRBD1	CSARDFQGQERGYTF	TGCAGTGCTAGAGATTTTCAGGGACAGGAGAGAGGCTACACCTTC